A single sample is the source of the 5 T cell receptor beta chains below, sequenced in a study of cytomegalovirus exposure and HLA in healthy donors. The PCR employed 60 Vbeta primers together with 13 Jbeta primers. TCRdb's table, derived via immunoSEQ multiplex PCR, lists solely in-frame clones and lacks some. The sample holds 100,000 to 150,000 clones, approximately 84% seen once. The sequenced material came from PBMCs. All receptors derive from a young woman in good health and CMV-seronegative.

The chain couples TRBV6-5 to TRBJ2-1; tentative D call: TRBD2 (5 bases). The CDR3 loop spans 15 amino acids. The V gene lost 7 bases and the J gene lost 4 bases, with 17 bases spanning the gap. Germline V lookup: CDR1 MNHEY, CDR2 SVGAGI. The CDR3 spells CASKLRAGIYNEQFF. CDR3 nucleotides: TGTGCCAGCAAGTTGAGGGCGGGTATTTACAATGAGCAGTTCTTC.

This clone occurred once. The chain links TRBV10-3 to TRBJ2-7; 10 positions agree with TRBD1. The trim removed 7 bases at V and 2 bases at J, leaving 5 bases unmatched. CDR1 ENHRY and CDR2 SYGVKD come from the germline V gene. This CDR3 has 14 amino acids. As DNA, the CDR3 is TGTGCCATCACCCCAGGACAGGGGGCCTACGAGCAGTACTTC. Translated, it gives CAITPGQGAYEQYF.

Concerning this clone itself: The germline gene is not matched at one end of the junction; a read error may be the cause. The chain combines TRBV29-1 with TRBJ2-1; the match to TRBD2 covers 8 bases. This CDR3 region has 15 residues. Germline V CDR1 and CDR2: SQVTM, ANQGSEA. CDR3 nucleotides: TGCAGCGTAGGCGGGAGGTCAGGCACCTACAATGAGCGGTTCTTC. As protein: CSVGGRSGTYNERFF.

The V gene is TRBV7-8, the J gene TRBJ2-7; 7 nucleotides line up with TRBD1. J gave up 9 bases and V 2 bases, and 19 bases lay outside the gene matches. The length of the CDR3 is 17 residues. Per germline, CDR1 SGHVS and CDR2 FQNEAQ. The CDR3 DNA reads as TGTGCCAGCAGCTTATTGGGGCGACAGGGTGGGTTCGCGGTGCAGTACTTC. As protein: CASSLLGRQGGFAVQYF. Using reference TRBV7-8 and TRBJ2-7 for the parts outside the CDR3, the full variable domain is GAGVSQSPRYKVAKRGQDVALRCDPISGHVSLFWYQQALGQGPEFLTYFQNEAQLDKSGLPSDRFFAERPEGSVSTLKIQRTQQEDSAVYLCASSLLGRQGGFAVQYFGPGTRLTVT.

DNA for the CDR3: TGTGCCAGTGATTCACGAGGACAGGGAGAAGCTTTCTTT. Translation gives CASDSRGQGEAFF. This chain links TRBV19 with TRBJ1-1; the match to TRBD1 covers 8 bases. This CDR3 is 13 amino acids long. Germline V CDR1 and CDR2: LNHDA, SQIVND (reference sequence). Unmatched junction bases numbered 10, after V lost 8 bases and J lost 8 bases.